This T cell receptor (beta chain) was obtained from a study of PD-1 blockade in classical Hodgkin lymphoma. Study conclusions and caveats: Before treatment, TCR diversity in newly diagnosed patients was reportedly lower than in healthy donors. Nothing has yet pinned down what causes the repertoire differences, possibly disease activity or prior therapy.

Comment on this clone: The antigen is undetermined.

Data came from immunoSEQ multiplex PCR; TCRdb stores just in-frame clones and leaves some out. The data contain approximately 96,000 clones, 85% to 95% of them singletons. The time point here: cycle 4 day 1 (C4D1), after less than 7 weeks of nivolumab. Exposure to brentuximab vedotin varied, and each patient had relapsed following autologous stem cell transplantation. Germline CDR1 SGHDT, CDR2 YYEEEE. Trimming at V came to 1 base and at J to 13 bases, leaving 8 bases not matched to a gene. This CDR3 comprises 13 residues. This sequence joins TRBV5-6 and TRBJ1-2; 9 nucleotides agree with TRBD1. This sample comprised peripheral blood mononuclear cells (PBMCs), obtained before the fourth cycle of nivolumab. The TCR originated in a human donor with classical Hodgkin lymphoma. The chain's CDR3 is CASSLWTGDNPTF. CDR3 DNA sequence: TGTGCCAGCAGCTTGTGGACAGGGGATAATCCCACCTTC.